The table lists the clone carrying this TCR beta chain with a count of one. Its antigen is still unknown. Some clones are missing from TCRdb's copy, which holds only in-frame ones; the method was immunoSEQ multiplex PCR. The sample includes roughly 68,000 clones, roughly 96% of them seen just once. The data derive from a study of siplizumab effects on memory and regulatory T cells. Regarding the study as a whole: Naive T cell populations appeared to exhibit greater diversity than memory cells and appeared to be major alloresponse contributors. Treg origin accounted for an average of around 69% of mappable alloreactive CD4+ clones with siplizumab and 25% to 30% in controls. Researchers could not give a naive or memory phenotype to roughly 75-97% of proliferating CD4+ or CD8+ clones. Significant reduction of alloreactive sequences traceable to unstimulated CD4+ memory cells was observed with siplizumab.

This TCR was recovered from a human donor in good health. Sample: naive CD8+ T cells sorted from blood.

CDR3 nucleotides: TGCGCCAGCAGCCAAGAAAACTGGGGCAATGAGCAGTTCTTC. Translation gives CASSQENWGNEQFF. V gene TRBV4-1 combines with J gene TRBJ2-1; no clear D gene. The CDR3 length is 14 residues. In germline, CDR1 is MGHRA, CDR2 YSYEKL. V was pared by 0 bases and J by 6 bases, with 9 bases between.